Listed here are 5 T cell receptor beta chains from one sample, sequenced in a study of cytomegalovirus exposure and HLA in healthy donors. This PCR relied on a set of 60 Vbeta primers and 13 Jbeta primers. Sequenced by immunoSEQ multiplex PCR; TCRdb stores in-frame clones only, minus some. There are 150,000 to 180,000 clones in the sample; around 82% occur only once, and roughly 5.3% lies in the top ten. Sequencing input: PBMCs. All receptors derive from a woman between 35 and 50 years old in good health and CMV-seropositive.

The chain is built from TRBV6-6 and TRBJ2-6; 11 bases fit TRBD1. CDR1 MNHNY and CDR2 SVGAGI come from the germline V gene (reference sequence). CDR3 length: 16 amino acids. The J segment lost 0 bases and the V segment lost 8 bases, leaving 3 bases of the junction unmatched. CDR3 sequence: CASGTGGGSGANVLTF. The CDR3, as DNA: TGTGCCAGCGGGACAGGGGGGGGCTCTGGGGCCAACGTCCTGACTTTC.

The chain couples TRBV27 to TRBJ1-2, with D perhaps TRBD1 (6 bases). The CDR3 is 11 residues long. CDR1 and CDR2 from the germline V gene are MNHEY and SMNVEV (reference sequence). Trimming shortened V by 7 bases and J by 8 bases, and 11 bases separated the two germline ends. The CDR3 DNA reads TGTGCCAGCACCAGCGGGGGCGGCTACACCTTC. Its protein product is CASTSGGGYTF.

The chain uses TRBV7-6 and TRBJ2-2; 10 bases agree with TRBD1. CDR1 SGHVS and CDR2 FNYEAQ come from the germline V gene. The CDR3 covers 15 residues. Trimming removed 6 bases from V and 7 bases from J; junction bases left unmatched: 8. CDR3 protein: CASRSRQGADGELFF. CDR3 nucleotides: TGTGCCAGCAGATCTCGACAGGGGGCTGACGGGGAGCTGTTTTTT.

This clone came up once. The chain uses TRBV10-2 and TRBJ2-5, with 12 bases aligning to TRBD2. Germline lookup yields CDR1 WSHSY and CDR2 SAAADI. V lost 4 bases to trimming and J lost 4 bases; unmatched junction nucleotides: 19. The CDR3 is made up of 20 amino acids. CDR3 sequence reads: CASSVEFPLKGLAGRETQYF. DNA of the CDR3: TGCGCCAGCAGTGTAGAGTTTCCGCTTAAGGGACTAGCGGGTCGAGAGACCCAGTACTTC.

The chain has TRBV9 and TRBJ1-1; D might be TRBD1 (5 bases). Germline V gene lookup returns CDR1 SGDLS and CDR2 YYNGEE. This CDR3 region has 17 residues. Deletions cut 0 bases from V and 5 bases from J, with 20 bases between. The CDR3, as DNA: TGTGCCAGCAGCGTAGGAGGACGGCTTTGGGGGGTAACTGAAGCTTTCTTT. Amino acids: CASSVGGRLWGVTEAFF.